This record covers a single T cell receptor (beta chain). An end of the junction differs from the germline gene, which may be a read error. For the second PCR, which ran for roughly 7 to 11 cycles, a sample-barcoded 5' primer and a J-beta primer mix were used. A single record per CDR3 protein comes from TCRdb applying MiXCR to the 5' RACE reads. The sample includes some 700,000 distinct CDR3 sequences, around a fifth of them seen just once. The data are from a study of blood T cells in healthy people across ages. The germline gives CDR1 KGHDR, CDR2 SFDVKD. The CDR3 totals 18 residues. The sequence was collected from a man in his 70s in good health. The source material was blood. V usage is TRBV24-1 and J usage is TRBJ2-5; TRBD1 matches at 9 bases. CDR3 sequence (DNA): TGTGCCACCAGTGACCCACCAGCCGACAGGGGGAAAAGAGAGACCCAGCACTTC. Protein product: CATSDPPADRGKRETQHF.